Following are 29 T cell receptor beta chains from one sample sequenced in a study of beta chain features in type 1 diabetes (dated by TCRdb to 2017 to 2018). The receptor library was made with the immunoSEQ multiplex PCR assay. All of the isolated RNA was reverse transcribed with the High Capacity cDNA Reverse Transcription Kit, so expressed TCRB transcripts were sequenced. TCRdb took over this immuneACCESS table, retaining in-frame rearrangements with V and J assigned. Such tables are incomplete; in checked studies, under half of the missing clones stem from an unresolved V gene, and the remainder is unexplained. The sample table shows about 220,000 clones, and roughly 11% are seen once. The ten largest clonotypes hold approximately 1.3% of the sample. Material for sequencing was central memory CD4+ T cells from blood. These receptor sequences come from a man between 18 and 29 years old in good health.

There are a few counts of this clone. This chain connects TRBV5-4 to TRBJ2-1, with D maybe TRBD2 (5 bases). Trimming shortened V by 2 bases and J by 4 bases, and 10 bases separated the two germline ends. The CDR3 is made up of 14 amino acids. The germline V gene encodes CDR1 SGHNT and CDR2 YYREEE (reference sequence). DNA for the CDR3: TGTGCCAGCAGCTTAGGTGGGGAGTACAATGAGCAGTTCTTC. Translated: CASSLGGEYNEQFF.

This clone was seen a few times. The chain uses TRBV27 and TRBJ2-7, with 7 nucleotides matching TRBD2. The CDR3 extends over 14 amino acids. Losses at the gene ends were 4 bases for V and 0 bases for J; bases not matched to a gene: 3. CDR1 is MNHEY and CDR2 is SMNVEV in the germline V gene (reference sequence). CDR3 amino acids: CASSSVAGSYEQYF. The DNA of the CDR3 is TGTGCCAGCAGTTCCGTAGCGGGCTCCTACGAGCAGTACTTC.

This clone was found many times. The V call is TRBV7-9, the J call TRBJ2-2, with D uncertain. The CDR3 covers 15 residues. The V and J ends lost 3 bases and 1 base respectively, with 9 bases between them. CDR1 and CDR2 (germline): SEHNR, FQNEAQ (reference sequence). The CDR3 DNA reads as TGTGCCAGCAGCTTGACAAGACAGAACACCGGGGAGCTGTTTTTT. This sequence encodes CASSLTRQNTGELFF.

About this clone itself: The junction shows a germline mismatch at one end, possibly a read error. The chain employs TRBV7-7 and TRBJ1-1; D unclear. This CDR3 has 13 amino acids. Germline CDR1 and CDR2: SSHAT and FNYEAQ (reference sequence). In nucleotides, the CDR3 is TGTGCTAGCAGCTTATCGCGGAACACTGAAGCTTTCTTT. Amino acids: CASSLSRNTEAFF.

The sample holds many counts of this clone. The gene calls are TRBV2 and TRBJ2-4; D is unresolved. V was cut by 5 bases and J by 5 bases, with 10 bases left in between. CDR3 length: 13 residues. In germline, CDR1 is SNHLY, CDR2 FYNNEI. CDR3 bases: TGTGCCAGCAGTCTCTCAGTCCAAAACATTCAGTACTTC. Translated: CASSLSVQNIQYF.

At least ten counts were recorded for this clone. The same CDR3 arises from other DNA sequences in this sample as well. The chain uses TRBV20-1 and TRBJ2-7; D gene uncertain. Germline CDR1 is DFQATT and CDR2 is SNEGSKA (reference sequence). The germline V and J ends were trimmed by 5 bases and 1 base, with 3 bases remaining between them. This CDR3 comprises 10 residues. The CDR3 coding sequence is TGCAGTGCTCTATCCTACGAGCAGTACTTC. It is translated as CSALSYEQYF.

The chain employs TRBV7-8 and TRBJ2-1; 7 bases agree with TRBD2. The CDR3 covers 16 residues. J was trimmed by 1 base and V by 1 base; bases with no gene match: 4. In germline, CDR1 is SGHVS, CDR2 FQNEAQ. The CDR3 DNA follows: TGTGCCAGCAGCTTAGTAGGCGGGGGATCCTACAATGAGCAGTTCTTC. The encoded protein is CASSLVGGGSYNEQFF.

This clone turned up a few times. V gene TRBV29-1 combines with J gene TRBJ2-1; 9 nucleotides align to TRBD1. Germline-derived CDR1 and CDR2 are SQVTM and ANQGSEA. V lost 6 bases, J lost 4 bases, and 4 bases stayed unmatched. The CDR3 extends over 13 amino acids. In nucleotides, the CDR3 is TGCAGCGTACAGGGGGCTATTTACAATGAGCAGTTCTTC. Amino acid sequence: CSVQGAIYNEQFF.

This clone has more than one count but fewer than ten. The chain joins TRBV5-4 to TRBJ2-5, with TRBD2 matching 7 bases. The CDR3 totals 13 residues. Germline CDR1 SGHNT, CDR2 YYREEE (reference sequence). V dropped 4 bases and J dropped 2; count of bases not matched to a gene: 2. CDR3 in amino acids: CASSAGLQETQYF. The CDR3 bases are TGTGCCAGCAGCGCGGGACTACAAGAGACCCAGTACTTC.

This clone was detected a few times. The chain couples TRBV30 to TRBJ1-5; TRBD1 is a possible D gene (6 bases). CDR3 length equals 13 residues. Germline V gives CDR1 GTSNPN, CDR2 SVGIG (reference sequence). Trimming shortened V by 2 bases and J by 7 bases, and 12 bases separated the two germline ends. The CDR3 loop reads CAWSNQGPQPQHF. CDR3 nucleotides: TGTGCCTGGAGTAACCAGGGGCCCCAGCCCCAGCATTTT.

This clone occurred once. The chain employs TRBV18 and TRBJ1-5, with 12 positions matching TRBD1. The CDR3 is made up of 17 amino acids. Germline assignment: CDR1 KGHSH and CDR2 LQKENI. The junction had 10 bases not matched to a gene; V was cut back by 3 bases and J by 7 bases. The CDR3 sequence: CASSPQAGTGGGQPQHF. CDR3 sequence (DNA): TGTGCCAGCTCACCGCAAGCCGGGACAGGGGGCGGGCAGCCCCAGCATTTT.

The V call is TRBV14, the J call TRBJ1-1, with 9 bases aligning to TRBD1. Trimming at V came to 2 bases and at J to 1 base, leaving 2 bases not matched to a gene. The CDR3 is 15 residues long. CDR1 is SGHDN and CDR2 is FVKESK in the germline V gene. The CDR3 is CASSQNRGRNTEAFF. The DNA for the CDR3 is TGTGCCAGCAGCCAAAACAGGGGGCGGAACACTGAAGCTTTCTTT.

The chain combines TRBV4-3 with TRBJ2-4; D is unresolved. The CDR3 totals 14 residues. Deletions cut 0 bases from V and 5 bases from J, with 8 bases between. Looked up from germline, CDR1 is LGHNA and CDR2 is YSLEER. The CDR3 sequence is CASSQEPSQNIQYF. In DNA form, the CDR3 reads TGCGCCAGCAGCCAAGAACCCAGCCAAAACATTCAGTACTTC.

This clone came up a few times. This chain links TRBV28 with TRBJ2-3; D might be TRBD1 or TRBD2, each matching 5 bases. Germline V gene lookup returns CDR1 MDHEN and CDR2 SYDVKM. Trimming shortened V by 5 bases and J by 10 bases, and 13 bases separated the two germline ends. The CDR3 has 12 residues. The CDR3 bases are TGTGCCAGCAGTGCTACAGGACTCGCGCAGTATTTT. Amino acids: CASSATGLAQYF.

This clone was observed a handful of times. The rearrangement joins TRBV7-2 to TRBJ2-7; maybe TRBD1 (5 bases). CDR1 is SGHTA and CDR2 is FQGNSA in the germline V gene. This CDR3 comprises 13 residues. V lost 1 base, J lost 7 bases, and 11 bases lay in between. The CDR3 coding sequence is TGTGCCAGCAGCTTAGACCAGGGTCGGGAGCAGTACTTC. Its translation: CASSLDQGREQYF.

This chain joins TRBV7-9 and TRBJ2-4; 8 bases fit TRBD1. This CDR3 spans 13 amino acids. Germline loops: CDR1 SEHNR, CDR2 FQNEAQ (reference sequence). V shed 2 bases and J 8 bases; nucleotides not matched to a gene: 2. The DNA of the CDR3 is TGTGCCAGCAGCTTACAGGGGGCGGACATTCAGTACTTC. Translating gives CASSLQGADIQYF.

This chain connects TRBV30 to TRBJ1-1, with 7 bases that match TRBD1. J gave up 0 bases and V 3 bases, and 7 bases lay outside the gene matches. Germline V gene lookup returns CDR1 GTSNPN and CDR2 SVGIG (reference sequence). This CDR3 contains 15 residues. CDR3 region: CAWRERGRVNTEAFF. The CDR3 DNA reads TGTGCCTGGAGGGAAAGGGGGCGCGTGAACACTGAAGCTTTCTTT.

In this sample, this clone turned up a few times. Here the CDR3 DNA reads TGCAGCGTTGAGAACACAGGGATCGCGCGGGGCTACACCTTC. It yields the protein CSVENTGIARGYTF. This chain uses TRBV29-1 with TRBJ1-2; maybe TRBD1 (6 bases). Looked up from germline, CDR1 is SQVTM and CDR2 is ANQGSEA. V lost 3 bases, J lost 8 bases, and 19 bases lay in between. This CDR3 is 14 amino acids long. The complete variable domain, with remaining parts taken from reference TRBV29-1 and TRBJ1-2, reads SAVISQKPSRDICQRGTSLTIQCQVDSQVTMMFWYRQQPGQSLTLIATANQGSEATYESGFVIDKFPISRPNLTFSTLTVSNMSPEDSSIYLCSVENTGIARGYTFGSGTRLTVV.

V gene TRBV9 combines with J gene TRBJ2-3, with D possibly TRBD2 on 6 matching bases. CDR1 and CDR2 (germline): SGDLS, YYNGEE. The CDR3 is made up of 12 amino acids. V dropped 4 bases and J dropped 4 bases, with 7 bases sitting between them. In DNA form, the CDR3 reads TGTGCCAGCAGCAAGCGGGCAGATACGCAGTATTTT. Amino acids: CASSKRADTQYF. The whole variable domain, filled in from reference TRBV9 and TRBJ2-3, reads DSGVTQTPKHLITATGQRVTLRCSPRSGDLSVYWYQQSLDQGLQFLIQYYNGEERAKGNILERFSAQQFPDLHSELNLSSLELGDSALYFCASSKRADTQYFGPGTRLTVL.

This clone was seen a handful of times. CDR3 sequence: CAISEGPMTSGRNEQFF. The CDR3 region has the DNA TGTGCCATCAGTGAAGGCCCTATGACTAGCGGGAGGAATGAGCAGTTCTTC. The rearrangement links TRBV10-3 to TRBJ2-1; 13 positions agree with TRBD2. This CDR3 contains 17 residues. V shed 3 bases and J 7 bases; nucleotides not matched to a gene: 9. Germline V gives CDR1 ENHRY, CDR2 SYGVKD.

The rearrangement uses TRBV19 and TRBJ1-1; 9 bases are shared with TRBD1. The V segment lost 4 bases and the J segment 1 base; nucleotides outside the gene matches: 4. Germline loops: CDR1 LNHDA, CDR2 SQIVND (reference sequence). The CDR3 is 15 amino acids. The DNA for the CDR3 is TGTGCCAGTAGTACCCTGGACAGGGGGAACACTGAAGCTTTCTTT. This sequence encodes CASSTLDRGNTEAFF.

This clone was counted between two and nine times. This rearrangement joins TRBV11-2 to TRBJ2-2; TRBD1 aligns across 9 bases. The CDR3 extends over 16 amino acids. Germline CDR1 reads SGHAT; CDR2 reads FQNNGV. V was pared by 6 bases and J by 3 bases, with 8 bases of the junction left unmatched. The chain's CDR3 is CASSRTGGRYTGELFF. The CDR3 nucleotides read TGTGCCAGCAGTCGTACAGGGGGCAGGTACACCGGGGAGCTGTTTTTT.

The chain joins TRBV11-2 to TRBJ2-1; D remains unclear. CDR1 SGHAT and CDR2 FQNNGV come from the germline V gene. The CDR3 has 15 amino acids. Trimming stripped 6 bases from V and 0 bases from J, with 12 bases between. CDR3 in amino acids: CASRLFPSSYNEQFF. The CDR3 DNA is TGTGCCAGCAGGCTCTTTCCGAGCTCCTACAATGAGCAGTTCTTC. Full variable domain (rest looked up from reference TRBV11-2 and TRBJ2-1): EAGVAQSPRYKIIEKRQSVAFWCNPISGHATLYWYQQILGQGPKLLIQFQNNGVVDDSQLPKDRFSAERLKGVDSTLKIQPAKLEDSAVYLCASRLFPSSYNEQFFGPGTRLTVL.

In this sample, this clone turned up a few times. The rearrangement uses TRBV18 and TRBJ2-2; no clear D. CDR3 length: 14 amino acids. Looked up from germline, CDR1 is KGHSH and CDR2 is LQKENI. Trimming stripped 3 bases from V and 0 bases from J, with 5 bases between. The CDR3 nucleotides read TGTGCCAGCTCACCGAATCCGAACACCGGGGAGCTGTTTTTT. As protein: CASSPNPNTGELFF.

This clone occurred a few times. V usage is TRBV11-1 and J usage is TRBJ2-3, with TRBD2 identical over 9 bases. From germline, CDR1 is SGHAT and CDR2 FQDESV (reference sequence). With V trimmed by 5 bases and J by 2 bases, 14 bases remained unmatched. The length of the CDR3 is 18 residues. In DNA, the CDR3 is TGTGCCAGCAGCCCCCGGTGGCCGGCGGGAGGGACCACAGATACGCAGTATTTT. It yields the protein CASSPRWPAGGTTDTQYF.

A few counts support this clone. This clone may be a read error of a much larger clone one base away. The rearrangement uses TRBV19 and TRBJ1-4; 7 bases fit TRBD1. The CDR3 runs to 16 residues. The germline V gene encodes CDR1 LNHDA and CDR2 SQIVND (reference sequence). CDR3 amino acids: CSSSTRTGATNEKLFF. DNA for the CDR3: TGTTCCAGTAGTACCCGGACAGGCGCAACTAATGAAAAACTGTTTTTT.

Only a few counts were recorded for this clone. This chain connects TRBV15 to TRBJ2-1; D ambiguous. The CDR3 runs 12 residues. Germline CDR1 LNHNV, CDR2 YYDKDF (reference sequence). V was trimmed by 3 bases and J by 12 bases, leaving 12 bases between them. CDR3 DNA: TGTGCCACCAGCAGTACCTTCCCCGGGCAGTTCTTC. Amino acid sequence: CATSSTFPGQFF.

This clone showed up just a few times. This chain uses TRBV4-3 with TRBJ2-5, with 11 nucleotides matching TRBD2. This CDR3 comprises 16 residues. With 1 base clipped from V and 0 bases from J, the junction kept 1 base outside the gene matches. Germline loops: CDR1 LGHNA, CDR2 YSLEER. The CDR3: CASSQGTSGYQETQYF. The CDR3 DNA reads TGCGCCAGCAGCCAAGGGACTAGCGGGTACCAAGAGACCCAGTACTTC.

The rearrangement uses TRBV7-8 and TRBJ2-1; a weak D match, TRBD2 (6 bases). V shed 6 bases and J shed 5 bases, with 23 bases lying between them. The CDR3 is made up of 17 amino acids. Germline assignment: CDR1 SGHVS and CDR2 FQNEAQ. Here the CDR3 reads CASSPRLGGRPHNEQFF. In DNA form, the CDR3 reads TGTGCCAGCAGTCCTCGGTTGGGGGGACGTCCCCACAATGAGCAGTTCTTC.